Reported below is one TCR beta chain. The length of the CDR3 is 17 residues. With 6 bases clipped from V and 0 bases from J, the junction kept 4 bases outside the gene matches. This specimen belongs to a study of identical twins. Unique molecular identifiers were in the cDNA, with template-switch universal primer binding. One entry per CDR3 protein results from TCRdb running MiXCR on the 5' RACE reads. Here the sample spans approximately 680,000 distinct CDR3 sequences, under 8.5% being singletons. The same sample was also studied in work on yellow fever vaccine responses in identical twins.

Sequenced sample: PBMCs. The J gene is TRBJ2-1, the V gene TRBV12-3 or TRBV12-4, with TRBD2 matching over 14 bases. The TCR was taken from a woman in her late teens or twenties in good health. CDR3 residues: CASSTTSGRASYNEQFF. CDR3 bases: TGTGCCAGCAGCACGACTAGCGGGAGGGCCTCCTACAATGAGCAGTTCTTC.